This TCR beta chain was captured by sequencing in a study of identical twins. This clonotype was detected only a few times. The antigen remains unidentified. The study's findings and limits: Rather than following the same donors, the conclusions depended on cross-sectional statistical analysis.

Only healthy Caucasians were included as donors. Template switching (which added a universal primer site) was used, and cDNA carried unique molecular identifiers. TCRdb reprocessed the 5' RACE reads via MiXCR and lists one record per CDR3 protein. The sample has about 530,000 distinct CDR3 sequences; around 15% are singletons. The CDR3 consists of 15 residues. V was pared by 6 bases and J by 8 bases, with 12 bases of the junction left unmatched. CDR1 SGHRS and CDR2 YFSETQ come from the germline V gene. The sample also formed part of further work on yellow fever vaccine responses in identical twins.

What was sequenced was CD4+ T cells sorted from blood. The J gene is TRBJ2-1, the V gene TRBV5-1, with 9 bases matching TRBD1. This sequence was found in a woman aged 18-30 years in good health. The CDR3 loop is CASTAEGQGFDEQFF. The CDR3, as DNA: TGCGCCAGCACGGCCGAGGGACAGGGTTTCGATGAGCAGTTCTTC.